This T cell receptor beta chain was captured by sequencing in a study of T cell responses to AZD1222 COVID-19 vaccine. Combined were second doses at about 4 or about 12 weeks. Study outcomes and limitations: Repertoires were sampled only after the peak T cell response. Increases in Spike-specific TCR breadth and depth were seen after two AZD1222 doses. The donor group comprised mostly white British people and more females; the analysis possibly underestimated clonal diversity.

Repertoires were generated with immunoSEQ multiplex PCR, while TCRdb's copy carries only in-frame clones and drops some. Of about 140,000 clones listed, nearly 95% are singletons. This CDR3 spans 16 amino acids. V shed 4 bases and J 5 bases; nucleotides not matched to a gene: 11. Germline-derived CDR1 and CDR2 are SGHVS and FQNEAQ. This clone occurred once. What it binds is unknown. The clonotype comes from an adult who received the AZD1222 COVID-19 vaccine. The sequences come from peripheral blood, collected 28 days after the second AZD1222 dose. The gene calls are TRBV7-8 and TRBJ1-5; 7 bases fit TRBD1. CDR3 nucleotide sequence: TGTGCCAGCAGCTCCTTGACAGGGAAACGGGATCAGCCCCAGCATTTT. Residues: CASSSLTGKRDQPQHF.